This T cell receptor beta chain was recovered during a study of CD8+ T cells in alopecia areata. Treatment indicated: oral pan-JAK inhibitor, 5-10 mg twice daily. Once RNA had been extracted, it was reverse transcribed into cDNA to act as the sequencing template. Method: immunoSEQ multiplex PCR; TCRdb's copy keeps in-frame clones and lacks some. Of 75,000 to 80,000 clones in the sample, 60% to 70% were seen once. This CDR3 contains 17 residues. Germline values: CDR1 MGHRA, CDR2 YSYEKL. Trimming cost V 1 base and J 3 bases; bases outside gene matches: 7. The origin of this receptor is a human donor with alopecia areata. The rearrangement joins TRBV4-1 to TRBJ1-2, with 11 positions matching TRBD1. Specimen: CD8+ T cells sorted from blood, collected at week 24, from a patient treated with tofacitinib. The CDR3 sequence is CASSQVVGQGADYGYTF. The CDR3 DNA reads TGCGCCAGCAGCCAAGTTGTCGGACAGGGGGCGGACTATGGCTACACCTTC.